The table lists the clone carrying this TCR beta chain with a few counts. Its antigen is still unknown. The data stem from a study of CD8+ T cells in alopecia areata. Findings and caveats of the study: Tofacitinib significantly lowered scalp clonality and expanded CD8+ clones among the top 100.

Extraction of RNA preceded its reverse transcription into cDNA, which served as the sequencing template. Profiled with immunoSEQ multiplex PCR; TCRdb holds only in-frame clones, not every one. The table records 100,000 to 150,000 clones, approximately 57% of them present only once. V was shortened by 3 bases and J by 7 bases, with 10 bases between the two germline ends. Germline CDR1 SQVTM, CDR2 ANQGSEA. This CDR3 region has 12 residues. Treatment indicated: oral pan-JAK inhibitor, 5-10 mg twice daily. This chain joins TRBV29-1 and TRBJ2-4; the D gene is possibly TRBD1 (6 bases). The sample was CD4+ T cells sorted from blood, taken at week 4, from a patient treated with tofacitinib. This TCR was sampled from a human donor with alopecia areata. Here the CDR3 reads CSVDRGNNIQYF. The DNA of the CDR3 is TGCAGCGTTGACAGGGGAAACAACATTCAGTACTTC.